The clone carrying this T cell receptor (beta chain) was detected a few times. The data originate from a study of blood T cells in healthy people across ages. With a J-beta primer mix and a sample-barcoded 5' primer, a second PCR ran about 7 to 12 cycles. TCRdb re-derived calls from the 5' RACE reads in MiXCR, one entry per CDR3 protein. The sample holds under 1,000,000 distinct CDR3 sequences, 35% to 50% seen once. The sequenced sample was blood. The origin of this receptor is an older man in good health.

The CDR3 reads CASNVAGSTDTQYF. In nucleotides, the CDR3 is TGCGCCAGCAACGTAGCGGGAAGCACAGATACGCAGTATTTT. The rearrangement uses TRBV5-1 and TRBJ2-3; TRBD2 aligns across 8 bases. The CDR3 loop spans 14 amino acids. Trimming removed 6 bases from V and 0 bases from J; junction bases left unmatched: 3. CDR1 is SGHRS, CDR2 YFSETQ, per germline.